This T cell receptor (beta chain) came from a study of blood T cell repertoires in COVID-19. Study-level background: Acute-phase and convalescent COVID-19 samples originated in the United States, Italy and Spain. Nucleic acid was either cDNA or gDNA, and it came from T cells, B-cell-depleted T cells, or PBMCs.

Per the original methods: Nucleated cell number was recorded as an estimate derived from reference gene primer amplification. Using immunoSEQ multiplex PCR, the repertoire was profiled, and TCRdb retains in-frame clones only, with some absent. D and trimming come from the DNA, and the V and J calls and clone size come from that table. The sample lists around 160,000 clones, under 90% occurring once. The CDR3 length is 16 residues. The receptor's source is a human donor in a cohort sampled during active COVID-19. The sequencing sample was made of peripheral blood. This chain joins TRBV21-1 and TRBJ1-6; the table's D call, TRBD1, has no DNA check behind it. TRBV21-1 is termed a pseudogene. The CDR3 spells CASSIDREGGVSPLHF. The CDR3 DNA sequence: TGTGCCAGCAGCATTGACAGGGAAGGAGGGGTTTCACCCCTCCACTTT.